This TCR beta chain was recovered during a study of shared clonotypes between healthy human individuals. Germline CDR1 reads SNHLY; CDR2 reads FYNNEI. The CDR3 runs to 14 residues. V lost 4 bases and J lost 6; bases outside the gene matches: 5. Subsets obtained from CD4+ cells comprised CD45RA+ naive and CD45RA-negative memory cells. This clone was observed a handful of times. Antigen: not known. Sorted-subset replicate PCRs used 200 ng DNA, approximately 30,000 T cell genomes. Libraries were prepared by immunoSEQ multiplex PCR; TCRdb keeps only in-frame clonotypes and omits some of them. The data show about 710,000 clones, with more than 70% seen just once and around 1.7% held by the top ten. General study findings and limits: Clonotypes which were not shared had lower generation probabilities than clonotypes that all four donors shared. Naive subsets usually exceeded memory subsets in estimated richness.

The clonotype comes from a young woman in good health. The gene calls are TRBV2 and TRBJ2-7; 11 nucleotides align to TRBD1. The sample was memory CD4+ T cells sorted from blood. Subset: CD45RA-negative fraction. CDR3 DNA: TGTGCCAGCAGTGGGCGGGACAGGGGGTCCGAGCAGTACTTC. Translated, it gives CASSGRDRGSEQYF.